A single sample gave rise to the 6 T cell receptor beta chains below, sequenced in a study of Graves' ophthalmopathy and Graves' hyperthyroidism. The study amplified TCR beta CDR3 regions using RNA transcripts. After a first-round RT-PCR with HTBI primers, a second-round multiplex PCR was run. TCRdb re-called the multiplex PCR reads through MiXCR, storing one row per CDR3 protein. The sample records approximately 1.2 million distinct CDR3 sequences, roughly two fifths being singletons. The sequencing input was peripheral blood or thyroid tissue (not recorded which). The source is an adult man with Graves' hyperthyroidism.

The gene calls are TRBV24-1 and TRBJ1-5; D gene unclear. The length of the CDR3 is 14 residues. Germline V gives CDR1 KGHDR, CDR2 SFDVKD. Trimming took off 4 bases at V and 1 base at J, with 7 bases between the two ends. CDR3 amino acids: CATSDLRSNQPQHF. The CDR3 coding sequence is TGTGCCACCAGTGACCTAAGAAGCAATCAGCCCCAGCATTTT.

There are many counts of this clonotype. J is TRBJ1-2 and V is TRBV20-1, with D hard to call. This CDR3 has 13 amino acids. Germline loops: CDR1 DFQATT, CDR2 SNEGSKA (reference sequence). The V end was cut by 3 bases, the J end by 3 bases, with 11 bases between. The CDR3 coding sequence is TGCAGTGCTAGTAAGCTGGTCGACTATGGCTACACCTTC. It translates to CSASKLVDYGYTF.

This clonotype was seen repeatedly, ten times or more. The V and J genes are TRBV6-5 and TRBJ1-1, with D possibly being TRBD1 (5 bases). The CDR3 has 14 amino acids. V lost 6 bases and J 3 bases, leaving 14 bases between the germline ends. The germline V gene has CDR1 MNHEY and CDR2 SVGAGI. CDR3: CASSLNGAHTEAFF. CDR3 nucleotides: TGTGCCAGCAGCCTTAATGGGGCCCACACTGAAGCTTTCTTT.

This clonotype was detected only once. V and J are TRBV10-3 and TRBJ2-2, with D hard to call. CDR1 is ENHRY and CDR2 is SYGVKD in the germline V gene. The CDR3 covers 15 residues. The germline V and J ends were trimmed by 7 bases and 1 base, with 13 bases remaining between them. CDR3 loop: CAITDRGMNTGELFF. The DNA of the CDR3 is TGTGCCATCACGGACCGAGGAATGAACACCGGGGAGCTGTTTTTT.

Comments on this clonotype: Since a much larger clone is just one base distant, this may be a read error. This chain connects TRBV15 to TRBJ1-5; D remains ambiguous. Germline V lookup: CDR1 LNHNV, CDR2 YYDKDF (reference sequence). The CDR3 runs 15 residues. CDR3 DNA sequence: TGTGCCACCAGCAGAGATCCTGGCAGCAATCAGCCCCGGCATTTT. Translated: CATSRDPGSNQPRHF.

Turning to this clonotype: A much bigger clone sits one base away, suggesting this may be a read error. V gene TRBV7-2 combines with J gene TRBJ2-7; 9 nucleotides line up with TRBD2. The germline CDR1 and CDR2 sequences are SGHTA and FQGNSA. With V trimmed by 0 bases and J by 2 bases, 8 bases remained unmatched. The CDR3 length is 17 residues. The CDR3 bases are TGTGCCAGCAGCTTAGCTACCCTAGCGGGGACGGCCTACGAGCAGTACTTC. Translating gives CASSLATLAGTAYEQYF. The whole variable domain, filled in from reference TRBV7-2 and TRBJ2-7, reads GAGVSQSPSNKVTEKGKDVELRCDPISGHTALYWYRQSLGQGLEFLIYFQGNSAPDKSGLPSDRFSAERTGGSVSTLTIQRTQQEDSAVYLCASSLATLAGTAYEQYFGPGTRLTVT.